This T cell receptor (beta chain) was observed in a study of graft-versus-host responses after intestinal transplantation. Across the study: Among the recipients, all got anti-thymocyte globulin induction and then tacrolimus and steroids for 2 to 3 years.

Concerning this clone: As yet, its antigen is unknown.

CDR3 length: 18 amino acids. The germline V and J ends were trimmed by 1 base and 1 base, with 20 bases remaining between them. Germline V gene lookup returns CDR1 LGHNA and CDR2 YNFKEQ. The data were produced by immunoSEQ multiplex PCR, yet TCRdb's version contains in-frame clones alone and is incomplete. The sample shows roughly 98,000 clones, over 80% of them seen only once. The study's findings and limits: Recipient-marrow GvH clones were detected, some having first appeared in ileum or blood. Allografts carried high graft-versus-host to host-versus-graft clonal ratios in patients having graft-donor T cell macrochimerism.

This rearrangement joins TRBV4-2 to TRBJ2-7, with D possibly matching TRBD2 (6 bases). This TCR was recovered from a human donor who was the organ donor for an intestinal transplant. Source: unstimulated CD8+ T cells sorted from spleen or lymph node cells, taken before transplant. CDR3 loop: CASSQALRGEQRSYEQYF. CDR3 DNA: TGTGCCAGCAGCCAAGCCCTCCGCGGGGAGCAGAGATCCTACGAGCAGTACTTC.